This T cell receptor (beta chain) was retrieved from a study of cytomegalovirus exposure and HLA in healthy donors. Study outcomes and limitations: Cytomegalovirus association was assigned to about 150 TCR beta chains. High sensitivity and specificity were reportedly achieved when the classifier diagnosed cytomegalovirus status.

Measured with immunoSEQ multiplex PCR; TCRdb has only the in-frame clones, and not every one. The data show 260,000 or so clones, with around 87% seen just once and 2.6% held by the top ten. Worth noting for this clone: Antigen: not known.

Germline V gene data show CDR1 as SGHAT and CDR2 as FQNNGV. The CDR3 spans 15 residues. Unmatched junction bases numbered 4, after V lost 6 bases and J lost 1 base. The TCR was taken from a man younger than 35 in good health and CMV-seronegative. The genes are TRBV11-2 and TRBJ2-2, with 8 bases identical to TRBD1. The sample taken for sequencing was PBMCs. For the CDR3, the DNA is TGTGCCAGCAGTATAGGGACAGGGAACACCGGGGAGCTGTTTTTT. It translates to CASSIGTGNTGELFF.